Following are 32 T cell receptor beta chains from one sample sequenced in a study of Ad26.COV2.S vaccination and SARS-CoV-2 variants. Treatment in this sample: approximately 18 received Ad26.COV2.S at low or high dose, single or two shots; about 5 received placebo; per-sample allocation not given. Sampling occurred on day 63 after the first vaccine or placebo injection. The table came from immunoSEQ multiplex PCR; TCRdb's copy has only in-frame clones and leaves some out. The sample comprises nearly 400,000 clones, 70% to 90% of which are singletons, and about 2% rests with the top ten. Sequencing was performed on peripheral blood, taken in a trial of Ad26.COV2.S vaccine versus placebo. The origin of the receptors is a person aged 18-65 years who received the Ad26.COV2.S COVID-19 vaccine or a placebo.

Here the CDR3 reads CASSPQWANYGYTF. CDR3 nucleotides: TGTGCCAGCAGCCCGCAGTGGGCAAACTATGGCTACACCTTC. This sequence joins TRBV7-9 and TRBJ1-2; D is uncertain. Trimming stripped 5 bases from V and 2 bases from J, with 12 bases between. Germline values: CDR1 SEHNR, CDR2 FQNEAQ (reference sequence). The CDR3 consists of 14 residues.

This rearrangement joins TRBV28 to TRBJ1-4, with no clear D. V was trimmed by 3 bases and J by 5 bases, leaving 10 bases between them. From germline, CDR1 is MDHEN and CDR2 SYDVKM. There are 14 residues in the CDR3. The CDR3 DNA reads TGTGCCAGCAGTTTTGTGGGGAGAAATGAAAAACTGTTTTTT. This codes for CASSFVGRNEKLFF.

V and J are TRBV28 and TRBJ2-7, with TRBD2 identical over 8 bases. V lost 5 bases and J lost 3; bases outside the gene matches: 6. CDR3 length: 14 amino acids. CDR1 and CDR2 (germline): MDHEN, SYDVKM. The CDR3, as DNA: TGTGCCAGCAGTCCCCTAGCGGGCCTCTACGAGCAGTACTTC. Its protein is CASSPLAGLYEQYF.

This clone was detected once. The chain joins TRBV20-1 to TRBJ2-1, with D maybe TRBD1 (5 bases). V was clipped by 3 bases and J by 12 bases, with 18 bases between them. This CDR3 comprises 13 residues. Germline values: CDR1 DFQATT, CDR2 SNEGSKA (reference sequence). For the CDR3, the DNA is TGCAGTGCTAGTCCCCAGGGCCTCCCGGGGCAGTTCTTC. Translated: CSASPQGLPGQFF.

The chain has TRBV7-3 and TRBJ2-6, with D possibly being TRBD2 (5 bases). Trimming cost V 2 bases and J 0 bases, with 5 bases left between them. CDR1 SGHTA and CDR2 FQGTGA come from the germline V gene. CDR3 length: 15 residues. This CDR3 is CASSLGGSGANVLTF. The CDR3, as DNA: TGTGCCAGCAGCTTAGGAGGCTCTGGGGCCAACGTCCTGACTTTC.

This clone was seen just once. The chain combines TRBV11-2 with TRBJ2-1; tentative D call: TRBD2 (5 bases). Germline V CDR1 and CDR2: SGHAT, FQNNGV. V dropped 5 bases and J dropped 6 bases, with 11 bases sitting between them. The CDR3 length is 13 residues. CDR3 sequence reads: CASSGSSLNEQFF. CDR3 DNA: TGTGCCAGCAGCGGGAGCAGTCTCAATGAGCAGTTCTTC. Supplemented by reference TRBV11-2 and TRBJ2-1, the full variable domain reads EAGVAQSPRYKIIEKRQSVAFWCNPISGHATLYWYQQILGQGPKLLIQFQNNGVVDDSQLPKDRFSAERLKGVDSTLKIQPAKLEDSAVYLCASSGSSLNEQFFGPGTRLTVL.

This chain uses TRBV3-1 (or the pseudogene TRBV3-2) with TRBJ2-5, with D tentatively TRBD1 (5 bases). CDR3 length: 15 amino acids. Germline CDR1 LGHDT, CDR2 YNNKEL (reference sequence). V was cut by 1 base and J by 2 bases, with 11 bases left in between. The CDR3 coding sequence is TGTGCCAGCAGCCAAGGACAGTCCCGGCAAGAGACCCAGTACTTC. Amino acids: CASSQGQSRQETQYF.

CDR3 bases: TGTGCCAGCATCCCCGGGGGCGCGCGCACCGGGGAGCTGTTTTTT. Translation gives CASIPGGARTGELFF. The chain links TRBV7-6 to TRBJ2-2; D may be TRBD1 or TRBD2 (6 bases each). This CDR3 has 15 residues. V lost 7 bases and J lost 4, with 16 bases in between. The V gene's germline CDR1 is SGHVS and CDR2 FNYEAQ.

The CDR3 sequence is CASSERDTGELFF. In nucleotides, the CDR3 is TGCGCCAGCAGTGAGCGGGACACCGGGGAGCTGTTTTTT. The V gene is TRBV10-2, the J gene TRBJ2-2; D is ambiguous. Germline V gene sequence: CDR1 WSHSY, CDR2 SAAADI. Trimming shortened V by 2 bases and J by 3 bases, and 4 bases separated the two germline ends. This CDR3 has 13 residues.

This clone was counted a few times. V gene TRBV7-2 combines with J gene TRBJ1-1; a possible D gene is TRBD1 (6 bases). Trimming pared 5 bases from V and 1 base from J, leaving 17 bases between. The CDR3 is made up of 16 amino acids. The germline CDR1 and CDR2 sequences are SGHTA and FQGNSA. CDR3 residues: CASSQRAGHSNTEAFF. CDR3 nucleotide sequence: TGTGCCAGCAGCCAAAGGGCGGGACACTCGAACACTGAAGCTTTCTTT.

This rearrangement joins TRBV14 to TRBJ1-6; D perhaps matches TRBD1 (5 bases). This CDR3 spans 14 amino acids. Germline V gene data show CDR1 as SGHDN and CDR2 as FVKESK. With 3 bases removed from V and 6 bases from J, the gap between germline ends came to 9 bases. The CDR3 spells CASSQGLTNSPLHF. The CDR3 DNA is TGTGCCAGCAGCCAGGGACTCACTAATTCACCCCTCCACTTT.

J is TRBJ1-4 and V is TRBV5-1; 9 positions match TRBD1. V lost 4 bases, J lost 8 bases, and 9 bases stayed unmatched. Germline assignment: CDR1 SGHRS and CDR2 YFSETQ. The length of the CDR3 is 15 residues. CDR3 protein: CASSAGGQGGEKLFF. Here the CDR3 DNA reads TGCGCCAGCAGCGCTGGGGGACAGGGAGGGGAAAAACTGTTTTTT. The full variable domain, its missing parts supplied by reference TRBV5-1 and TRBJ1-4, is KAGVTQTPRYLIKTRGQQVTLSCSPISGHRSVSWYQQTPGQGLQFLFEYFSETQRNKGNFPGRFSGRQFSNSRSEMNVSTLELGDSALYLCASSAGGQGGEKLFFGSGTQLSVL.

The rearrangement links TRBV5-6 to TRBJ1-2, with 8 bases identical to TRBD1. The CDR3 spans 13 residues. Germline loops: CDR1 SGHDT, CDR2 YYEEEE. The V segment lost 4 bases and the J segment 4 bases; nucleotides outside the gene matches: 3. Here the CDR3 reads CASSQDRAYGYTF. For the CDR3, the DNA is TGTGCCAGCAGCCAGGACAGGGCCTATGGCTACACCTTC.

This chain links TRBV4-3 with TRBJ2-1; a possible D gene is TRBD2 (6 bases). This CDR3 region has 15 residues. Trimming removed 0 bases from V and 8 bases from J, with 14 bases in between. CDR1 is LGHNA, CDR2 YSLEER, per germline. This chain's CDR3 is CASSQEFRGGDEQFF. The CDR3 DNA sequence: TGCGCCAGCAGCCAAGAGTTTCGGGGCGGGGATGAGCAGTTCTTC.

V gene TRBV6-5 combines with J gene TRBJ1-2; 7 nucleotides align to TRBD1. Looked up from germline, CDR1 is MNHEY and CDR2 is SVGAGI. V gave up 0 bases and J gave up 8 bases; unmatched junction bases: 9. The CDR3 has 15 amino acids. In DNA, the CDR3 is TGTGCCAGCAGTTACTCGGAGACAGGGATAGGCGGCTACACCTTC. Protein product: CASSYSETGIGGYTF.

The V and J genes are TRBV12-3 or TRBV12-4 and TRBJ1-1; D gene ambiguous. V lost 7 bases and J 2 bases, leaving 11 bases between the germline ends. There are 13 residues in the CDR3. The CDR3 coding sequence is TGTGCCAGCACAATCAAGGTTAACACTGAAGCTTTCTTT. This translates into CASTIKVNTEAFF.

Note on this clone: This specimen includes other DNA sequences encoding the same CDR3. The gene calls are TRBV28 and TRBJ1-2, with D hard to call. The germline V gene encodes CDR1 MDHEN and CDR2 SYDVKM. Trimming took 5 bases from V and 2 from J, leaving 3 bases between them. CDR3 length: 11 residues. This chain's CDR3 is CASSPNYGYTF. The DNA for the CDR3 is TGTGCCAGCAGTCCCAACTATGGCTACACCTTC.

The V gene is TRBV11-3, the J gene TRBJ1-1; TRBD1 agrees at 8 bases. This CDR3 has 16 residues. CDR1 is SGHNT, CDR2 YENEEA, per germline. V dropped 4 bases and J dropped 10; count of bases not matched to a gene: 17. The CDR3 sequence: CASSSPDRGPQGGAFF. CDR3 coding DNA: TGTGCCAGCAGCTCACCAGACAGGGGCCCTCAGGGGGGAGCTTTCTTT. Complete variable domain (other parts from reference TRBV11-3 and TRBJ1-1): EAGVVQSPRYKIIEKKQPVAFWCNPISGHNTLYWYLQNLGQGPELLIRYENEEAVDDSQLPKDRFSAERLKGVDSTLKIQPAELGDSAVYLCASSSPDRGPQGGAFFGQGTRLTVV.

This chain joins TRBV19 and TRBJ2-7; TRBD1 is a possible D gene (5 bases). V lost 0 bases and J 3 bases, leaving 12 bases between the germline ends. The CDR3 consists of 15 residues. Germline loops: CDR1 LNHDA, CDR2 SQIVND (reference sequence). The CDR3 DNA is TGTGCCAGTAGTATAGAAAGGGGTTTCCTCTACGAGCAGTACTTC. Translating it yields CASSIERGFLYEQYF.

The rearrangement links TRBV7-9 to TRBJ1-1; D unresolved. Germline loops: CDR1 SEHNR, CDR2 FQNEAQ (reference sequence). CDR3 length equals 12 residues. Trimming shortened V by 8 bases and J by 2 bases, and 9 bases separated the two germline ends. As DNA, the CDR3 is TGTGCCAGCGGCGGGGAAAACACTGAAGCTTTCTTT. It specifies CASGGENTEAFF.

In DNA, the CDR3 is TGTGCCAGCAGCTTGTCAGGGGGCCTTTATAATTCACCCCTCCACTTT. It codes for CASSLSGGLYNSPLHF. This chain links TRBV5-4 with TRBJ1-6, with 8 bases that match TRBD1. CDR3 size: 16 residues. In germline, CDR1 is SGHNT, CDR2 YYREEE (reference sequence). Trimming took 1 base from V and 4 from J; bases not matched to a gene: 4.

The J gene is TRBJ2-7, the V gene TRBV28; possibly TRBD1 for D (6 bases). Trimming removed 4 bases from V and 4 bases from J, with 8 bases in between. This CDR3 is 12 amino acids long. The germline CDR1 and CDR2 sequences are MDHEN and SYDVKM. Here the CDR3 reads CASSWTVYEQYF. The DNA for the CDR3 is TGTGCCAGCAGTTGGACAGTTTACGAGCAGTACTTC.

The gene calls are TRBV21-1 and TRBJ2-2; the listed D gene, TRBD2, was not tested against the DNA. TRBV21-1 is shown as a pseudogene. CDR3 length: 15 amino acids. The CDR3 DNA is TGTGCCAGCAGCCAAGGGACTAGCGGGAGGGGGGAGCTGTTTTTT. It yields the protein CASSQGTSGRGELFF.

This clone was seen only a few times. J is TRBJ1-1 and V is TRBV7-2, with D possibly TRBD1 on 5 matching bases. The CDR3 contains 13 residues. Per germline, CDR1 SGHTA and CDR2 FQGNSA. Trimming removed 5 bases from V and 1 base from J, with 8 bases in between. DNA for the CDR3: TGTGCCAGCAGCGACGACAGGAACACTGAAGCTTTCTTT. Translated: CASSDDRNTEAFF.

J is TRBJ2-2 and V is TRBV18; D unresolved. The CDR3 extends over 16 amino acids. V lost 1 base and J lost 5, with 14 bases in between. Germline V gives CDR1 KGHSH, CDR2 LQKENI. CDR3 sequence reads: CASSPQNRVGTGELFF. The CDR3 bases are TGTGCCAGCTCACCACAGAATCGAGTGGGAACCGGGGAGCTGTTTTTT. Drawing the rest from reference TRBV18 and TRBJ2-2, the complete variable domain is NAGVMQNPRHLVRRRGQEARLRCSPMKGHSHVYWYRQLPEEGLKFMVYLQKENIIDESGMPKERFSAEFPKEGPSILRIQQVVRGDSAAYFCASSPQNRVGTGELFFGEGSRLTVL.

The chain recombines TRBV28 with TRBJ2-7, with 10 bases lining up with TRBD1. The CDR3 extends over 16 amino acids. Trimming at V came to 7 bases and at J to 2 bases, leaving 11 bases not matched to a gene. The V gene's germline CDR1 is MDHEN and CDR2 SYDVKM. CDR3 amino acids: CASTLDRGRITYEQYF. CDR3 nucleotides: TGTGCCAGCACCTTAGACAGGGGGCGCATTACCTACGAGCAGTACTTC.

This chain uses TRBV21-1 with TRBJ1-1. TRBV21-1 is a pseudogene locus. The CDR3 is 15 residues long. DNA for the CDR3: TGTGCCAGCAGCAAAGTTTCGGGGGGCCGGACTGAAGCTTTCTTT. Protein sequence: CASSKVSGGRTEAFF.

The chain links TRBV19 to TRBJ2-7; a weak D match, TRBD2 (7 bases). The germline V and J ends were trimmed by 8 bases and 6 bases, with 17 bases remaining between them. CDR1 and CDR2 (germline): LNHDA, SQIVND (reference sequence). The CDR3 runs 13 residues. This CDR3 reads CASGMGGPSEQYF. Written as DNA, the CDR3 is TGTGCCAGTGGCATGGGGGGGCCGAGCGAGCAGTACTTC.

This rearrangement joins TRBV7-8 to TRBJ2-1; D may be TRBD2 (7 bases). Germline V lookup: CDR1 SGHVS, CDR2 FQNEAQ. V was shortened by 6 bases and J by 4 bases, with 19 bases between the two germline ends. The CDR3 is made up of 16 amino acids. The CDR3, as DNA: TGTGCCAGCAGTCGGACAGCGGGAAGCTTATACAATGAGCAGTTCTTC. Amino acids: CASSRTAGSLYNEQFF.

The chain is built from TRBV5-1 and TRBJ2-1; 8 bases are a match to TRBD2. V lost 2 bases to trimming and J lost 4 bases; unmatched junction nucleotides: 11. CDR1 is SGHRS and CDR2 is YFSETQ in the germline V gene. The CDR3 sequence is 17 residues long. The CDR3 region is CASSFRGAGGGYNEQFF. DNA for the CDR3: TGCGCCAGCAGCTTTCGGGGTGCGGGAGGAGGGTACAATGAGCAGTTCTTC.

The chain links TRBV28 to TRBJ2-2, with 7 nucleotides matching TRBD2. From germline, CDR1 is MDHEN and CDR2 SYDVKM. The CDR3 runs 15 residues. V was pared by 3 bases and J by 5 bases, with 6 bases of the junction left unmatched. The CDR3 reads CASSFGGGPTGELFF. As DNA, the CDR3 is TGTGCCAGCAGTTTCGGGGGAGGGCCTACCGGGGAGCTGTTTTTT.

CDR3 sequence (DNA): TGTGCCAGTAGTATACTAGCGGGAAAGGAGCTGTTTTTT. Encoded protein: CASSILAGKELFF. J is TRBJ2-2 and V is TRBV19; 9 nucleotides line up with TRBD2. This CDR3 spans 13 amino acids. V lost 2 bases and J lost 10; bases outside the gene matches: 2. Germline values: CDR1 LNHDA, CDR2 SQIVND (reference sequence).